Below are 15 T cell receptor beta chains sequenced from a single sample in a study of T cell changes during pregnancy in multiple sclerosis. Generated by immunoSEQ multiplex PCR, the TCRdb table keeps only in-frame clones and is missing some. This sample has 38,000 or so clones, with around nine tenths found just once. The sample was peripheral blood, taken before pregnancy. Receptors originate from a female donor with multiple sclerosis, enrolled in a pregnancy study.

The gene calls are TRBV19 and TRBJ1-4; TRBD1 aligns across 7 bases. CDR3 length: 15 residues. Looked up from germline, CDR1 is LNHDA and CDR2 is SQIVND (reference sequence). The trim removed 1 base at V and 7 bases at J, leaving 6 bases unmatched. The CDR3 reads CASSIAATGFEKLFF. The CDR3 region has the DNA TGTGCCAGTAGTATAGCGGCGACAGGGTTTGAAAAACTGTTTTTT.

The chain joins TRBV6-8 to TRBJ2-7; tentatively, D is TRBD2 (6 bases). CDR1 and CDR2 (germline): MNHGY, SAAAGT. This CDR3 has 13 residues. With 3 bases removed from V and 5 bases from J, the gap between germline ends came to 11 bases. CDR3 loop: CASSYGGADEQYF. The CDR3 DNA follows: TGTGCCAGCAGTTATGGAGGGGCTGACGAGCAGTACTTC.

The chain carries TRBV28 and TRBJ2-5, with D maybe TRBD2 (5 bases). Per the germline V gene, CDR1 is MDHEN and CDR2 is SYDVKM. Between the trimmed V and J ends, which lost 3 bases and 3 bases, there was a span of 8 bases. CDR3 size: 13 residues. CDR3: CASSLGREETQYF. The CDR3 DNA reads TGTGCCAGCAGTTTGGGGAGAGAAGAGACCCAGTACTTC.

The chain joins TRBV5-1 to TRBJ1-2; 8 nucleotides line up with TRBD1. The CDR3 consists of 16 residues. Trimming removed 3 bases from V and 5 bases from J; junction bases left unmatched: 12. CDR1 is SGHRS, CDR2 YFSETQ, per germline. CDR3 residues: CASSSYLRTGNYGYTF. CDR3 nucleotide sequence: TGCGCCAGCAGCTCGTACTTAAGGACAGGGAATTATGGCTACACCTTC.

The rearrangement uses TRBV19 and TRBJ2-7, with 7 bases identical to TRBD2. V trimming: 3 bases; J trimming: 0 bases; junction bases outside the gene matches: 5. The V gene's germline CDR1 is LNHDA and CDR2 SQIVND (reference sequence). This CDR3 has 15 residues. For the CDR3, the DNA is TGTGCCAGTAGTATTTTAGCGGGTAACTCCTACGAGCAGTACTTC. Protein: CASSILAGNSYEQYF.

The chain couples TRBV19 to TRBJ1-1, with TRBD1 as a possible D gene (5 bases). This CDR3 has 13 amino acids. Germline CDR1 reads LNHDA; CDR2 reads SQIVND (reference sequence). Between the trimmed V and J ends, which lost 5 bases and 3 bases, there was a span of 10 bases. CDR3: CASSSTDYTEAFF. Written as DNA, the CDR3 is TGTGCCAGTAGTTCGACAGACTACACTGAAGCTTTCTTT.

The V and J genes are TRBV5-6 and TRBJ2-7, with 10 nucleotides matching TRBD2. CDR1 and CDR2 (germline): SGHDT, YYEEEE. The junction had 5 bases not matched to a gene; V was cut back by 2 bases and J by 6 bases. The CDR3 consists of 14 residues. This CDR3 is CASSFGSGRAEQYF. DNA for the CDR3: TGTGCCAGCAGCTTCGGGAGCGGGAGGGCCGAGCAGTACTTC.

The CDR3 spells CASSLVQEPFEGYTF. The DNA of the CDR3 is TGTGCCAGCAGCTTAGTGCAGGAACCCTTCGAGGGCTACACCTTC. V is TRBV7-9 and J is TRBJ1-2; D not resolved. Germline CDR1 and CDR2: SEHNR and FQNEAQ (reference sequence). The CDR3 covers 15 residues. Deletions cut 1 base from V and 8 bases from J, with 17 bases between.

J is TRBJ1-2 and V is TRBV14, with a tentative D call TRBD1 (6 bases). The germline V and J ends were trimmed by 4 bases and 4 bases, with 16 bases remaining between them. CDR1 and CDR2 (germline): SGHDN, FVKESK. CDR3 length: 15 amino acids. The DNA for the CDR3 is TGTGCCAGCAGCCTTAACCAGGGGCCCAGCTATGGCTACACCTTC. Protein product: CASSLNQGPSYGYTF.

This clone was seen once. The gene calls are TRBV28 and TRBJ1-4; maybe TRBD1 (6 bases). This CDR3 comprises 15 residues. V lost 5 bases and J lost 0, with 10 bases in between. Germline assignment: CDR1 MDHEN and CDR2 SYDVKM. This chain's CDR3 is CASSRDISTNEKLFF. In nucleotides, the CDR3 is TGTGCCAGCAGTCGGGACATCTCAACTAATGAAAAACTGTTTTTT. The variable domain in full, completed from reference TRBV28 and TRBJ1-4, reads DVKVTQSSRYLVKRTGEKVFLECVQDMDHENMFWYRQDPGLGLRLIYFSYDVKMKEKGDIPEGYSVSREKKERFSLILESASTNQTSMYLCASSRDISTNEKLFFGSGTQLSVL.

The chain links TRBV28 to TRBJ1-2, with 8 bases aligning to TRBD1. V trimming: 6 bases; J trimming: 8 bases; junction bases outside the gene matches: 17. The CDR3 is 16 residues long. The germline V gene encodes CDR1 MDHEN and CDR2 SYDVKM. CDR3 amino acids: CASREGRGRLPRGYTF. CDR3 DNA sequence: TGTGCCAGCAGGGAGGGCAGGGGGCGCCTACCGAGAGGCTACACCTTC.

The chain recombines TRBV11-2 with TRBJ2-4; 9 bases are a match to TRBD1. The CDR3 has 13 amino acids. With V trimmed by 7 bases and J by 6 bases, 4 bases remained unmatched. Per germline, CDR1 SGHAT and CDR2 FQNNGV. This chain's CDR3 is CASTKDRGNIQYF. The CDR3 region has the DNA TGTGCCAGCACTAAGGACAGGGGAAACATTCAGTACTTC.

This sequence joins TRBV5-6 and TRBJ1-1; D is uncertain. Germline CDR1 and CDR2: SGHDT and YYEEEE. Trimming removed 4 bases at V and 2 bases at J, with 12 bases between. The CDR3 is 14 residues long. The CDR3 DNA follows: TGTGCCAGCAGCCCCCGTCTGGGCAACACTGAAGCTTTCTTT. It specifies CASSPRLGNTEAFF. Variable domain in full (rest from reference TRBV5-6 and TRBJ1-1): DAGVTQSPTHLIKTRGQQVTLRCSPKSGHDTVSWYQQALGQGPQFIFQYYEEEERQRGNFPDRFSGHQFPNYSSELNVNALLLGDSALYLCASSPRLGNTEAFFGQGTRLTVV.

The chain has TRBV10-1 and TRBJ2-7; maybe TRBD1 (5 bases). The V gene's germline CDR1 is WNHNN and CDR2 SYGVQD (reference sequence). Trimming took off 10 bases at V and 2 bases at J, with 27 bases between the two ends. The CDR3 runs 17 residues. DNA for the CDR3: TGCGCCAACGACCGCCGACTTTGGACAAAAACGACCTACGAGCAGTACTTC. This gives the protein CANDRRLWTKTTYEQYF.

The gene calls are TRBV10-3 and TRBJ1-2, with D possibly being TRBD1 (5 bases). Deletions cut 0 bases from V and 2 bases from J, with 13 bases between. Germline values: CDR1 ENHRY, CDR2 SYGVKD. The CDR3 covers 16 residues. CDR3 amino acids: CAISESIAGRNYGYTF. CDR3 DNA: TGTGCCATCAGTGAGTCGATAGCAGGGCGGAACTATGGCTACACCTTC.